These T cell receptor beta chains were read from a single sample in a study of CD8 T cells in Susac syndrome. TCRdb itself ran the immunoSEQ multiplex PCR reads through MiXCR, one entry per CDR3 protein. There are roughly 200,000 distinct CDR3 sequences in the sample; 90% to 96% occur only once, and approximately 0.09% lies in the top ten. Sequenced input: CD4+ T cells from PBMCs. These receptors all come from a human donor with multiple sclerosis. CDR3s include the opening cysteine and the closing phenylalanine or tryptophan. Fields, in order: J gene, D gene, clone size, V gene, CDR3 protein, CDR3 DNA. D genes are given only for firm matches. Where a row states a size, it is once, few, many or the class of an expanded clone; other rows omit it.

J gene: TRBJ2-3
D gene: .
clone size: few
V gene: TRBV5-8
CDR3 protein: CASSLSGTDTQYF
CDR3 DNA: TGTGCCAGCAGCTTATCCGGAACAGATACGCAGTATTTT

J gene: TRBJ2-7
D gene: .
clone size: .
V gene: TRBV30
CDR3 protein: CAWSPLGTYEQYF
CDR3 DNA: TGTGCCTGGAGCCCCCTTGGGACCTACGAGCAGTACTTC

J gene: TRBJ1-5
D gene: .
clone size: .
V gene: TRBV30
CDR3 protein: CAWSVPAERGQPQHF
CDR3 DNA: TGTGCCTGGAGTGTACCCGCGGAAAGGGGCCAGCCCCAGCATTTT

J gene: TRBJ2-5
D gene: .
clone size: .
V gene: TRBV7-2
CDR3 protein: CASSPGSWPKETQYF
CDR3 DNA: TGTGCCAGCAGCCCTGGGAGTTGGCCTAAAGAGACCCAGTACTTC

J gene: TRBJ1-6
D gene: TRBD1
clone size: .
V gene: TRBV27
CDR3 protein: CASSPDRGKDSPLHF
CDR3 DNA: TGTGCCAGCAGTCCGGACAGGGGCAAGGACTCACCCCTCCACTTT

J gene: TRBJ1-5
D gene: .
clone size: .
V gene: TRBV2
CDR3 protein: CASSDTGPQHF
CDR3 DNA: TGTGCCAGCAGTGATACAGGTCCCCAGCATTTT

J gene: TRBJ2-3
D gene: .
clone size: .
V gene: TRBV27
CDR3 protein: CASSSLGGTQYF
CDR3 DNA: TGTGCCAGCAGTTCCTTAGGGGGTACGCAGTATTTT

J gene: TRBJ1-6
D gene: .
clone size: .
V gene: TRBV28
CDR3 protein: CASSPPEDSPLHF
CDR3 DNA: TGTGCCAGCAGTCCCCCCGAGGATTCACCCCTCCACTTT

J gene: TRBJ2-5
D gene: .
clone size: .
V gene: TRBV18
CDR3 protein: CASSPLREETQYF
CDR3 DNA: TGTGCCAGCTCACCACTTCGGGAGGAGACCCAGTACTTC

J gene: TRBJ2-1
D gene: .
clone size: .
V gene: TRBV12-3/TRBV12-4
CDR3 protein: CASSLGRDKSLPKFF
CDR3 DNA: TGTGCCAGCAGTTTAGGGAGGGACAAGAGCCTCCCCAAGTTCTTC

J gene: TRBJ1-6
D gene: TRBD1
clone size: .
V gene: TRBV7-9
CDR3 protein: CASSLGQGSSPLHF
CDR3 DNA: TGTGCCAGCAGCTTGGGACAGGGCTCATCACCCCTCCACTTT

J gene: TRBJ2-5
D gene: TRBD2
clone size: .
V gene: TRBV9
CDR3 protein: CASSTGLAGRRETQYF
CDR3 DNA: TGTGCCAGCAGCACGGGACTAGCGGGGAGAAGGGAGACCCAGTACTTC

J gene: TRBJ2-1
D gene: .
clone size: .
V gene: TRBV10-2
CDR3 protein: CASSDSDYNEQFF
CDR3 DNA: TGCGCCAGCAGTGATAGTGATTACAATGAGCAGTTCTTC

J gene: TRBJ2-7
D gene: .
clone size: .
V gene: TRBV15
CDR3 protein: CATSRDESYEQYF
CDR3 DNA: TGTGCCACCAGCAGAGATGAGTCCTACGAGCAGTACTTC

J gene: TRBJ2-7
D gene: .
clone size: once
V gene: TRBV3-1
CDR3 protein: CASSQDPGSHVFSYEQYF
CDR3 DNA: TGTGCCAGCAGCCAAGATCCGGGGAGCCACGTCTTCTCCTACGAGCAGTACTTC

J gene: TRBJ1-2
D gene: TRBD1
clone size: .
V gene: TRBV29-1
CDR3 protein: CSVEAGGWVGYTF
CDR3 DNA: TGCAGCGTTGAAGCAGGGGGCTGGGTTGGCTACACCTTC

J gene: TRBJ1-2
D gene: TRBD1
clone size: few
V gene: TRBV12-3/TRBV12-4
CDR3 protein: CASSLDRTYGYTF
CDR3 DNA: TGTGCCAGCAGTCTGGACAGGACCTATGGCTACACCTTC

J gene: TRBJ1-2
D gene: .
clone size: .
V gene: TRBV30
CDR3 protein: CAWMSRTSTGFGYGYTF
CDR3 DNA: TGTGCCTGGATGTCTAGGACGTCTACTGGATTCGGCTATGGCTACACCTTC

J gene: TRBJ1-1
D gene: TRBD1
clone size: .
V gene: TRBV6-1
CDR3 protein: CASLQGGRGTKETEAFF
CDR3 DNA: TGTGCCAGCCTCCAGGGGGGAAGGGGGACTAAGGAGACTGAAGCTTTCTTT

J gene: TRBJ2-1
D gene: TRBD2
clone size: .
V gene: TRBV28
CDR3 protein: CASRPTSGDEQFF
CDR3 DNA: TGTGCCAGCAGGCCTACTAGCGGCGATGAGCAGTTCTTC

J gene: TRBJ2-3
D gene: .
clone size: .
V gene: TRBV6-4
CDR3 protein: CASRLGDTQYF
CDR3 DNA: TGTGCCAGCAGATTGGGTGATACGCAGTATTTT

J gene: TRBJ2-1
D gene: .
clone size: .
V gene: TRBV6-5
CDR3 protein: CASTAPQRNEQFF
CDR3 DNA: TGTGCCAGCACCGCTCCCCAGAGGAATGAGCAGTTCTTC

J gene: TRBJ2-3
D gene: .
clone size: .
V gene: TRBV29-1
CDR3 protein: CSVDGGPTDTQYF
CDR3 DNA: TGCAGCGTTGATGGGGGGCCAACAGATACGCAGTATTTT